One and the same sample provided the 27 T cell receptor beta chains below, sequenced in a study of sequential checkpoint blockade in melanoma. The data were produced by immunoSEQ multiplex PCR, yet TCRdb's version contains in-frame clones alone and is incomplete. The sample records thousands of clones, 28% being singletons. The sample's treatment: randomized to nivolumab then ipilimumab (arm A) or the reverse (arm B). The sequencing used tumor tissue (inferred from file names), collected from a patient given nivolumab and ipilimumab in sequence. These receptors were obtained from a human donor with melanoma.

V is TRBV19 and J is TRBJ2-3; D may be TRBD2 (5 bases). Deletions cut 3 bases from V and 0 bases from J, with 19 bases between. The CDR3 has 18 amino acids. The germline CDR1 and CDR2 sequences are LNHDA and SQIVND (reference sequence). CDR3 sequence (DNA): TGTGCCAGTAGTATCTTGGGGAGAACGACACGTAGCACAGATACGCAGTATTTT. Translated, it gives CASSILGRTTRSTDTQYF.

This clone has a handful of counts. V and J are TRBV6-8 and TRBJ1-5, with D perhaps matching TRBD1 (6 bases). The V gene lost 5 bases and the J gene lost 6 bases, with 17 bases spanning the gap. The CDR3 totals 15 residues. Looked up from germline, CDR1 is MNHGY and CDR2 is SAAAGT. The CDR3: CASSEMWGRGQPQHF. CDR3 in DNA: TGTGCCAGCAGTGAGATGTGGGGGCGGGGTCAGCCCCAGCATTTT.

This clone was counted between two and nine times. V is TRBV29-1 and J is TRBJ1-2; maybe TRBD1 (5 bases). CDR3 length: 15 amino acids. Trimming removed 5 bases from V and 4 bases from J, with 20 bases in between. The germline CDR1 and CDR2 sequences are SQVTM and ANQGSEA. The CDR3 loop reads CSVFAGGEDFYGYTF. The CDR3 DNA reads TGCAGCGTTTTCGCGGGGGGTGAAGATTTCTATGGCTACACCTTC.

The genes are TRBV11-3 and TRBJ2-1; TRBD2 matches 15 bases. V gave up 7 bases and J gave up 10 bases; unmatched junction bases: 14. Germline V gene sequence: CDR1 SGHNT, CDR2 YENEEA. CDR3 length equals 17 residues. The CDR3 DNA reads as TGTGCCAGCACCAAACGGGGACTAGCGGGAGGAGGGGGAGAGCAGTTCTTC. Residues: CASTKRGLAGGGGEQFF. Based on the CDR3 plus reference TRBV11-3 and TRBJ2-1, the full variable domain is EAGVVQSPRYKIIEKKQPVAFWCNPISGHNTLYWYLQNLGQGPELLIRYENEEAVDDSQLPKDRFSAERLKGVDSTLKIQPAELGDSAVYLCASTKRGLAGGGGEQFFGPGTRLTVL.

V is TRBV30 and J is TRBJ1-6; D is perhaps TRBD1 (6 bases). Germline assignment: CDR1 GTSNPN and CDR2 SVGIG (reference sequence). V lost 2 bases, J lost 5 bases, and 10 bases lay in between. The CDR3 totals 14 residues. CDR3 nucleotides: TGTGCCTGGAGTATTGGGGGCAATAATTCACCCCTCCACTTT. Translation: CAWSIGGNNSPLHF.

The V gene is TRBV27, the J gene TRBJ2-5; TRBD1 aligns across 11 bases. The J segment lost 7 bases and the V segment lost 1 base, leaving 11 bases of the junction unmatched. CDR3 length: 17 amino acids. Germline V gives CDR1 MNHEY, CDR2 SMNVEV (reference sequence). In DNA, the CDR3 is TGTGCCAGCAGTTTATTTGCAGGACAGGGGGCTCCAGGGACCCAGTACTTC. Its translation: CASSLFAGQGAPGTQYF.

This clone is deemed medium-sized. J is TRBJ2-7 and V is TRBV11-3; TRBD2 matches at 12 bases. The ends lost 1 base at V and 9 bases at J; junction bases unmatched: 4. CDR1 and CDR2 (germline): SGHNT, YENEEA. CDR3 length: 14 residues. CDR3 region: CASSLGGTSGLQYF. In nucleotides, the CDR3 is TGTGCCAGCAGCTTAGGAGGGACTAGCGGGTTGCAGTACTTC.

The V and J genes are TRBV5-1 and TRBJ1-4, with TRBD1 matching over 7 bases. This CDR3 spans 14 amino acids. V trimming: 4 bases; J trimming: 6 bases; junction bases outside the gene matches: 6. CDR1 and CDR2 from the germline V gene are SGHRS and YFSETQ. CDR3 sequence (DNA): TGCGCCAGCAGCAAGGGACAGCAGGATGAAAAACTGTTTTTT. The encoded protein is CASSKGQQDEKLFF. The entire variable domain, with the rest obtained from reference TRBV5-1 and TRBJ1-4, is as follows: KAGVTQTPRYLIKTRGQQVTLSCSPISGHRSVSWYQQTPGQGLQFLFEYFSETQRNKGNFPGRFSGRQFSNSRSEMNVSTLELGDSALYLCASSKGQQDEKLFFGSGTQLSVL.

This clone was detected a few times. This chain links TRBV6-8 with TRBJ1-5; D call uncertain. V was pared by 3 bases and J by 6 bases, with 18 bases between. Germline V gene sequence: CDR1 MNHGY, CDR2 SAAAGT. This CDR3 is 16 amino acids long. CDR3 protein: CASSYRPGTGIQPQHF. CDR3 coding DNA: TGTGCCAGCAGTTATCGCCCGGGAACCGGTATTCAGCCCCAGCATTTT.

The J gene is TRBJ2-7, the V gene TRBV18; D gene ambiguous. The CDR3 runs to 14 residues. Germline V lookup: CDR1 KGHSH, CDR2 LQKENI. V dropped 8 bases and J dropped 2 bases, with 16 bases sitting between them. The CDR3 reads CASRSTSGAYEQYF. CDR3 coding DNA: TGTGCCAGCCGTTCTACGTCAGGTGCCTACGAGCAGTACTTC.

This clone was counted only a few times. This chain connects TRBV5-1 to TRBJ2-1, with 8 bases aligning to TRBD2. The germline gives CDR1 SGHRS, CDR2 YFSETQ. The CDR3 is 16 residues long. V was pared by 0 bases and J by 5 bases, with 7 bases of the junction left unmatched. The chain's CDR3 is CASSLDERGTHNEQFF. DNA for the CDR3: TGCGCCAGCAGCTTGGACGAGCGGGGGACTCACAATGAGCAGTTCTTC.

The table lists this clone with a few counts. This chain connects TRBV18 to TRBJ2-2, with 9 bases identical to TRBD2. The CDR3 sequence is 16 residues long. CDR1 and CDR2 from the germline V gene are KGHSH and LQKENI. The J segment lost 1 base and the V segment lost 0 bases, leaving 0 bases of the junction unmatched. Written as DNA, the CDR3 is TGTGCCAGCTCACCACCGACTAGCGGGAACACCGGGGAGCTGTTTTTT. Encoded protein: CASSPPTSGNTGELFF.

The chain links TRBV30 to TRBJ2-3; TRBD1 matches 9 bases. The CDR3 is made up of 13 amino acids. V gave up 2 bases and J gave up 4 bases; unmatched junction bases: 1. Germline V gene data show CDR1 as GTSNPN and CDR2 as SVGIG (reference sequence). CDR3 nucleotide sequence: TGTGCCTGGAGTTGGACAGGGGCAGATACGCAGTATTTT. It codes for CAWSWTGADTQYF.

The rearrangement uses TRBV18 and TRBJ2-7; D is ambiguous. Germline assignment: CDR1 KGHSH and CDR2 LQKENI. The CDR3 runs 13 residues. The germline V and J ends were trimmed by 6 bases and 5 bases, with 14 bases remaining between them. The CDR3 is CASSPDVGDEQYF. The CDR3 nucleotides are TGTGCCAGCTCTCCTGATGTGGGCGACGAGCAGTACTTC. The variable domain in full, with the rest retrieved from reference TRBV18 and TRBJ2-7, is NAGVMQNPRHLVRRRGQEARLRCSPMKGHSHVYWYRQLPEEGLKFMVYLQKENIIDESGMPKERFSAEFPKEGPSILRIQQVVRGDSAAYFCASSPDVGDEQYFGPGTRLTVT.

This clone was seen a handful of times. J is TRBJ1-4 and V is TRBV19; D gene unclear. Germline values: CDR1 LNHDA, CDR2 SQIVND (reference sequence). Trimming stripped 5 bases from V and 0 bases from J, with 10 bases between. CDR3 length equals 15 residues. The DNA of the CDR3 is TGTGCCAGTAGTCGGAGCGCCTCAACTAATGAAAAACTGTTTTTT. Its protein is CASSRSASTNEKLFF. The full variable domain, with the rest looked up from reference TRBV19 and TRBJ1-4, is DGGITQSPKYLFRKEGQNVTLSCEQNLNHDAMYWYRQDPGQGLRLIYYSQIVNDFQKGDIAEGYSVSREKKESFPLTVTSAQKNPTAFYLCASSRSASTNEKLFFGSGTQLSVL.

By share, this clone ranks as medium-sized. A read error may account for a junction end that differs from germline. The CDR3 loop reads CASSDSADSGRAYSNQPQHF. CDR3 in DNA: TGTGCCAGCAGTGACTCCGCGGATTCTGGCAGGGCTTATAGCAATCAGCCCCAGCATTTT. This chain joins TRBV6-8 and TRBJ1-5, with D possibly matching TRBD1 (5 bases). Germline CDR1 MNHGY, CDR2 SAAAGT. The CDR3 spans 20 residues.

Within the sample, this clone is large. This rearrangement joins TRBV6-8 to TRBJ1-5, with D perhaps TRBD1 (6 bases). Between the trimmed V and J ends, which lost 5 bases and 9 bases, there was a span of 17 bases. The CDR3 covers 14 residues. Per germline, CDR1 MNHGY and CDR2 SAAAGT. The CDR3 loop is CASSEGRQGLPQHF. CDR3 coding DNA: TGTGCCAGCAGTGAGGGCAGGCAGGGGCTGCCCCAGCATTTT.

The CDR3 DNA sequence: TGTGCCAGCAGGGATCTGAAACAGGTCAGCTCCTACAATGAGCAGTTCTTC. It translates to CASRDLKQVSSYNEQFF. The J gene is TRBJ2-1, the V gene TRBV11-3, with D possibly matching TRBD1 (5 bases). There are 17 residues in the CDR3. The germline V gene encodes CDR1 SGHNT and CDR2 YENEEA. Deletions cut 6 bases from V and 0 bases from J, with 18 bases between. The entire variable domain, with the rest obtained from reference TRBV11-3 and TRBJ2-1, is as follows: EAGVVQSPRYKIIEKKQPVAFWCNPISGHNTLYWYLQNLGQGPELLIRYENEEAVDDSQLPKDRFSAERLKGVDSTLKIQPAELGDSAVYLCASRDLKQVSSYNEQFFGPGTRLTVL.

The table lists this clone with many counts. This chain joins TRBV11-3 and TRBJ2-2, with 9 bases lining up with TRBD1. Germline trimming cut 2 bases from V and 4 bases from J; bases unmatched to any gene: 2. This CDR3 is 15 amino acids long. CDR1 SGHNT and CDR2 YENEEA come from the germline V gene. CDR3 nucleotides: TGTGCCAGCAGCTTACGGGACAGGGCCACCGGGGAGCTGTTTTTT. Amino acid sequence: CASSLRDRATGELFF.

CDR3 amino acids: CASSFKGGGFSTGELFF. For the CDR3, the DNA is TGTGCCAGCAGCTTTAAGGGCGGGGGATTTAGCACCGGGGAGCTGTTTTTT. The chain combines TRBV11-3 with TRBJ2-2; 7 bases line up with TRBD2. This CDR3 has 17 amino acids. Germline CDR1 and CDR2: SGHNT and YENEEA. V dropped 3 bases and J dropped 4; count of bases not matched to a gene: 11.

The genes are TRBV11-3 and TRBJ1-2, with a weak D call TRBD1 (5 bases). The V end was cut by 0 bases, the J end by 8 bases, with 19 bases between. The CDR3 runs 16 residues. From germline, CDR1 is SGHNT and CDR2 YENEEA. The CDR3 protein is CASSLEGSLAGNGYTF. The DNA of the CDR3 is TGTGCCAGCAGCTTAGAGGGGTCGTTGGCAGGGAACGGCTACACCTTC.

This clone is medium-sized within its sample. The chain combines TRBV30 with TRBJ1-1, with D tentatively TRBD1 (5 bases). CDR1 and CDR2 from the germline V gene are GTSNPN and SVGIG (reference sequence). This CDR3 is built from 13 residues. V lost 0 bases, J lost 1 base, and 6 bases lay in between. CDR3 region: CAWSVGANTEAFF. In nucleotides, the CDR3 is TGTGCCTGGAGTGTAGGGGCGAACACTGAAGCTTTCTTT.

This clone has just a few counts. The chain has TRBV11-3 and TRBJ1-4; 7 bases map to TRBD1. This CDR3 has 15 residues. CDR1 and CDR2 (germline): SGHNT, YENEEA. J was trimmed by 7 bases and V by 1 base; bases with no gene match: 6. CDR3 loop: CASSLGGPGGEKLFF. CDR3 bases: TGTGCCAGCAGCTTAGGGGGCCCAGGGGGTGAAAAACTGTTTTTT.

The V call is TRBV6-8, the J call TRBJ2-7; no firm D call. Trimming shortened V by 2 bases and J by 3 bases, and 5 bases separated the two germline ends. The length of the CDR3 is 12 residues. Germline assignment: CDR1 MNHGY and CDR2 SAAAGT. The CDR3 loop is CASSYVRYEQYF. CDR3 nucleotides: TGTGCCAGCAGTTACGTCCGCTACGAGCAGTACTTC.

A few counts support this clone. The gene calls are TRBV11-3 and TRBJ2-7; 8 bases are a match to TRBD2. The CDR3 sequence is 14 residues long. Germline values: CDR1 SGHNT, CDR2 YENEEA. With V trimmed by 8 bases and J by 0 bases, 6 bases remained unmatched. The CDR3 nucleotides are TGTGCCAGCGTAAGCGGGGGTAGCTCCTACGAGCAGTACTTC. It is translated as CASVSGGSSYEQYF. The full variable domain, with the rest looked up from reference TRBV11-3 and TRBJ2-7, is EAGVVQSPRYKIIEKKQPVAFWCNPISGHNTLYWYLQNLGQGPELLIRYENEEAVDDSQLPKDRFSAERLKGVDSTLKIQPAELGDSAVYLCASVSGGSSYEQYFGPGTRLTVT.

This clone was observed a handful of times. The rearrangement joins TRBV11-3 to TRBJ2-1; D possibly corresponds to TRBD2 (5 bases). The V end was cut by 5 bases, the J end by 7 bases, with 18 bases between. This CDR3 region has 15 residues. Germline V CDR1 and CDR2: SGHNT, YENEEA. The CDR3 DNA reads TGTGCCAGCAGCCTGAGGGCAGGAGGCTCTAATGAGCAGTTCTTC. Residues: CASSLRAGGSNEQFF.

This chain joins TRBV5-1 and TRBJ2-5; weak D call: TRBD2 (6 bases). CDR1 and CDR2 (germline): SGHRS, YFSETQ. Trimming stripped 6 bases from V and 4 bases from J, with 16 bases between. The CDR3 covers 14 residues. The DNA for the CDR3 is TGCGCCAGCACCTCACTGGGGGGAAGAGAGACCCAGTACTTC. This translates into CASTSLGGRETQYF. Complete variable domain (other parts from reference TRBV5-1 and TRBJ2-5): KAGVTQTPRYLIKTRGQQVTLSCSPISGHRSVSWYQQTPGQGLQFLFEYFSETQRNKGNFPGRFSGRQFSNSRSEMNVSTLELGDSALYLCASTSLGGRETQYFGPGTRLLVL.